This T cell receptor beta chain was captured in a study of cytomegalovirus exposure and HLA in healthy donors. The germline V and J ends were trimmed by 6 bases and 0 bases, with 11 bases remaining between them. The CDR3 sequence is 14 residues long. The germline CDR1 and CDR2 sequences are MNHNS and SASEGT. Assay: immunoSEQ multiplex PCR; the TCRdb copy retains only in-frame clones and omits some. The profile shows 300,000 to 350,000 clones, approximately 91% of them singletons. V and J are TRBV6-1 and TRBJ1-2; D is perhaps TRBD1 (5 bases). This clonotype was obtained from a man aged 25-45 years in good health and CMV-seronegative. The sample taken for sequencing was PBMCs. CDR3 sequence reads: CASRGRDTNYGYTF. CDR3 DNA: TGTGCCAGCAGGGGCAGGGATACTAACTATGGCTACACCTTC.